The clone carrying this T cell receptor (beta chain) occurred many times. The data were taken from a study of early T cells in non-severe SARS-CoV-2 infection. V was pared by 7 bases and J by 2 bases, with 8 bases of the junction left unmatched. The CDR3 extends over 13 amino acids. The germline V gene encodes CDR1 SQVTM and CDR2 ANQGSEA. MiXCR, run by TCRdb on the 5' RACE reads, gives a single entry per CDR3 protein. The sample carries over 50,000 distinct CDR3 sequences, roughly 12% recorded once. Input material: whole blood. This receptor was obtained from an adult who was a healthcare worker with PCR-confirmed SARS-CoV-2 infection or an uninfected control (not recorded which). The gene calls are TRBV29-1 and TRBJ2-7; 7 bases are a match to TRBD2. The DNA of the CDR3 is TGCAGCGCCACCGGGAGCGGGGCCTACGAGCAGTACTTC. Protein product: CSATGSGAYEQYF.